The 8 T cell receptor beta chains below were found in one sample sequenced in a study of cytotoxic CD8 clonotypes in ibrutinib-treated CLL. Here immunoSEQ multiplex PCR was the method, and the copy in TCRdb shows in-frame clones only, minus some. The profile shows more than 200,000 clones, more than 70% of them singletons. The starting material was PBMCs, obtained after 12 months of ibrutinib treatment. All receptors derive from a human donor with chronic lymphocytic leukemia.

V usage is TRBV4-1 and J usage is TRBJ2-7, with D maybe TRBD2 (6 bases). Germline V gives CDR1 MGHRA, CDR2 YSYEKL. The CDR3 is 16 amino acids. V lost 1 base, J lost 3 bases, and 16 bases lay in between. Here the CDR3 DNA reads TGCGCCAGCAGCCAAGTCAATCTAGCGTCTATCTACGAGCAGTACTTC. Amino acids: CASSQVNLASIYEQYF.

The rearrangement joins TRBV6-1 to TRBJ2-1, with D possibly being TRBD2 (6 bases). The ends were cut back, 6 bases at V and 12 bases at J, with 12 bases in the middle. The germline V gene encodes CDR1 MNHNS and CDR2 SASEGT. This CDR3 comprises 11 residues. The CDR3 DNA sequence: TGTGCCAGCAGCTCCCAGGGAGGGCAGTTCTTC. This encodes CASSSQGGQFF.

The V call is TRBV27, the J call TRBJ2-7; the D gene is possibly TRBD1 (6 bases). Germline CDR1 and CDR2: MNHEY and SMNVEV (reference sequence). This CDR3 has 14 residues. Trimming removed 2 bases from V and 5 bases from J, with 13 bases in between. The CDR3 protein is CASSLTGTLNEQYF. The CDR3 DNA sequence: TGTGCCAGCAGTTTAACAGGGACGCTAAACGAGCAGTACTTC.

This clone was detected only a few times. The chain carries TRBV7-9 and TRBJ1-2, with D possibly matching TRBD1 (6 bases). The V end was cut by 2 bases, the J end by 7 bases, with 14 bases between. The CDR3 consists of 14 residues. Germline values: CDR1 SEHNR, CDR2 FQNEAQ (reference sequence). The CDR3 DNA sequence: TGTGCCAGCAGCTTACTGAGGGCGGACAGTGGCTACACCTTC. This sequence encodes CASSLLRADSGYTF.

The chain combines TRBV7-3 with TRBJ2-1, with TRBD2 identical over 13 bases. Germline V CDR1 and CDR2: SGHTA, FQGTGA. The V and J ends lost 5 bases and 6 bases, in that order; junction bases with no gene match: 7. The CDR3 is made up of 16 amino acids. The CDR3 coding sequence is TGTGCCAGCAGCCCTCAACTAGCGGGGGGGCCCAATGAGCAGTTCTTC. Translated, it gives CASSPQLAGGPNEQFF.

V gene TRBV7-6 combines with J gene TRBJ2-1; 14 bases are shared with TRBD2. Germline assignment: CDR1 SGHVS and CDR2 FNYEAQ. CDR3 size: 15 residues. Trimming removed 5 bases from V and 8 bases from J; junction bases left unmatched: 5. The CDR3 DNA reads TGTGCCAGCAGCCCGACTAGCGGGGGGGCTTATGAGCAGTTCTTC. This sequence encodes CASSPTSGGAYEQFF.

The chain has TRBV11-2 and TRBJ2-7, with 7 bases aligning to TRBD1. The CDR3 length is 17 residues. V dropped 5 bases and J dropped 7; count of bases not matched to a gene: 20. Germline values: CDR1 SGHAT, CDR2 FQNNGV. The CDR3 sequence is CASSPTRATRGRREQYF. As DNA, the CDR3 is TGTGCCAGCAGCCCAACTAGAGCTACAAGGGGGCGGAGAGAGCAGTACTTC. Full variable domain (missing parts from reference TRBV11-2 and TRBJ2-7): EAGVAQSPRYKIIEKRQSVAFWCNPISGHATLYWYQQILGQGPKLLIQFQNNGVVDDSQLPKDRFSAERLKGVDSTLKIQPAKLEDSAVYLCASSPTRATRGRREQYFGPGTRLTVT.

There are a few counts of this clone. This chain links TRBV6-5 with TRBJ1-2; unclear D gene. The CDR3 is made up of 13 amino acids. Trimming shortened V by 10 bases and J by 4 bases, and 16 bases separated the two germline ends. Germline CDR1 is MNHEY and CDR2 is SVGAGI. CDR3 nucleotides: TGTGCCACCCTTCGGGTGAACGGCTATGGCTACACCTTC. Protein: CATLRVNGYGYTF.